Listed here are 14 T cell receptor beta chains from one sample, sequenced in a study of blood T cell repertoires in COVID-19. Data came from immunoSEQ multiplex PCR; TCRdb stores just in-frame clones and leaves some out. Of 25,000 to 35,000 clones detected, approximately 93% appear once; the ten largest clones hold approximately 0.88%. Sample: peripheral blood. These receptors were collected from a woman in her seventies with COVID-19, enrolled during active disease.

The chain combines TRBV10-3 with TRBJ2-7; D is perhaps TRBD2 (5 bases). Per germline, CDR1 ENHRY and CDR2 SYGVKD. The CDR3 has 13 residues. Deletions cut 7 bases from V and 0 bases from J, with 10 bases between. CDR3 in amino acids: CAINAGSSYEQYF. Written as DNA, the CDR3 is TGTGCCATCAACGCGGGTAGCTCCTACGAGCAGTACTTC.

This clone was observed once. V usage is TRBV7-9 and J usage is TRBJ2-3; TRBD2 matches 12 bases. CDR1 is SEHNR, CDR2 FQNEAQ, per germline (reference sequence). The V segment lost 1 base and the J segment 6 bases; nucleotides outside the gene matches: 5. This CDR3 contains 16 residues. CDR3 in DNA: TGTGCCAGCAGCTTAGTGACTAGCGGGAGCCCGGATACGCAGTATTTT. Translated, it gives CASSLVTSGSPDTQYF.

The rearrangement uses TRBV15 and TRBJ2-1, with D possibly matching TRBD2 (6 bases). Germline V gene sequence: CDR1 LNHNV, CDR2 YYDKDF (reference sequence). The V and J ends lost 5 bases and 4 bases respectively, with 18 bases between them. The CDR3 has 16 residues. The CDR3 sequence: CATSQDRLAPYNEQFF. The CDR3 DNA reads TGTGCCACCAGCCAAGATAGGCTAGCGCCTTACAATGAGCAGTTCTTC.

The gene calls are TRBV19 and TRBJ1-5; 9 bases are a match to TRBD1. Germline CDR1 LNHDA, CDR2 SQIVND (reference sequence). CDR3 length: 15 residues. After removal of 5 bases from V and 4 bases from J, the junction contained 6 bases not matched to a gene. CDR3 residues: CASSATGGMNQPQHF. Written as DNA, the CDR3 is TGTGCCAGTAGTGCGACAGGGGGAATGAATCAGCCCCAGCATTTT.

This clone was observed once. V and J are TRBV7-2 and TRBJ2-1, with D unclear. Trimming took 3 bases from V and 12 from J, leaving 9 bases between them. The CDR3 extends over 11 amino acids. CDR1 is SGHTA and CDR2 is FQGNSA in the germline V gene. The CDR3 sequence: CASSFLAAQFF. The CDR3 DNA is TGTGCCAGCAGCTTCTTAGCTGCGCAGTTCTTC.

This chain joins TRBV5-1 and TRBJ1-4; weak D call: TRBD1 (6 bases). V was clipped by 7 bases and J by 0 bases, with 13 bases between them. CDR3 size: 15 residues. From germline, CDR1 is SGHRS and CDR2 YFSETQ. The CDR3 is CASRQGSATNEKLFF. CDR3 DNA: TGCGCCAGCCGTCAGGGGTCTGCAACTAATGAAAAACTGTTTTTT.

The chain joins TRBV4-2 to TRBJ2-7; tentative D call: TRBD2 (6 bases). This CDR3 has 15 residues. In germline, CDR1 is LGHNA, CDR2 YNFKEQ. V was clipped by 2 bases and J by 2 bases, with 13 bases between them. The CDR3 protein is CASSQTTSQAYEQYF. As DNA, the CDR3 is TGTGCCAGCAGCCAAACTACTAGCCAGGCCTACGAGCAGTACTTC.

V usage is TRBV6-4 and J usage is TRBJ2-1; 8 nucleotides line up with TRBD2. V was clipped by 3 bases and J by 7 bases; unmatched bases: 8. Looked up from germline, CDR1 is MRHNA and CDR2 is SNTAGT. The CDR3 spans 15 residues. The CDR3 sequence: CASSEIAGSWNEQFF. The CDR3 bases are TGTGCCAGCAGTGAAATAGCGGGGTCTTGGAATGAGCAGTTCTTC.

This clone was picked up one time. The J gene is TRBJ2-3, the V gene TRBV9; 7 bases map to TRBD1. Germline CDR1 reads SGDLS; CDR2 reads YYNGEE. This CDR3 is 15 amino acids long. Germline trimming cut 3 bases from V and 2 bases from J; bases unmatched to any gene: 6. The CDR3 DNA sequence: TGTGCCAGCAGCGCGGGACAGCCAAACACAGATACGCAGTATTTT. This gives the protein CASSAGQPNTDTQYF. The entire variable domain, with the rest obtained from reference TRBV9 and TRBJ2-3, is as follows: DSGVTQTPKHLITATGQRVTLRCSPRSGDLSVYWYQQSLDQGLQFLIQYYNGEERAKGNILERFSAQQFPDLHSELNLSSLELGDSALYFCASSAGQPNTDTQYFGPGTRLTVL.

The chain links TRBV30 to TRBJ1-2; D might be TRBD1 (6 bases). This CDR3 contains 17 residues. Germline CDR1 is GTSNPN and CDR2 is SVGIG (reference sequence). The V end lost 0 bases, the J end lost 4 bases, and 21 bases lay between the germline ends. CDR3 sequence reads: CAWSVPLGDILSYGYTF. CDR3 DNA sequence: TGTGCCTGGAGTGTCCCCTTAGGGGACATACTCTCCTATGGCTACACCTTC.

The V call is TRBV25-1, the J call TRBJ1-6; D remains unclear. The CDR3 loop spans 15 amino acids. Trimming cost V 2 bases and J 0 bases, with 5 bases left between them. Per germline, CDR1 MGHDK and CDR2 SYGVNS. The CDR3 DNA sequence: TGTGCCAGCAGTGAAGTTAGCTCCTATAATTCACCCCTCCACTTT. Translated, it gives CASSEVSSYNSPLHF.

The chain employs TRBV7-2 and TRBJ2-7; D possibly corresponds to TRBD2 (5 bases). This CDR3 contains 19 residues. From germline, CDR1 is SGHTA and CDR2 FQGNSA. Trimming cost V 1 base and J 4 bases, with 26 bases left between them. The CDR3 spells CASSLEFSPIKSGMYEQYF. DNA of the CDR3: TGTGCCAGCAGCTTAGAATTTAGCCCTATCAAGAGCGGTATGTACGAGCAGTACTTC.

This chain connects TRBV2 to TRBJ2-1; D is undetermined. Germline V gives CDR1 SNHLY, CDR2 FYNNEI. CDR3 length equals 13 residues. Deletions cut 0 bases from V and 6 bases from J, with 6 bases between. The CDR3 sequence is CASSEAPVNEQFF. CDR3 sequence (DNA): TGTGCCAGCAGTGAAGCGCCAGTCAATGAGCAGTTCTTC.

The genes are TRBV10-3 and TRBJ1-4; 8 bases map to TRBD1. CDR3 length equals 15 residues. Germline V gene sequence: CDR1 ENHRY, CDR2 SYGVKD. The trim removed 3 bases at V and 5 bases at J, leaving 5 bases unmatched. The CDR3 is CAISERGQGNEKLFF. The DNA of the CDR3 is TGTGCCATCAGTGAACGAGGACAGGGCAATGAAAAACTGTTTTTT.